This T cell receptor (beta chain) was recorded in a study of vaccination and CD4 T cells after COVID-19. Overall study: Typically, post-vaccine samples were obtained a median about 79 days after dose two, within a range of 14 to 241.

The time point is: late sampling 161 to 241 days after vaccination in a few convalescent patients. TCRdb re-analysed the PCR reads in MiXCR, keeping a single row per CDR3 protein. The sample has about 28,000 distinct CDR3 sequences, roughly 50% seen once. This clonotype is a singleton in its sample. Germline trimming cut 5 bases from V and 0 bases from J; bases unmatched to any gene: 4. The CDR3 runs 15 residues. The germline gives CDR1 SSHAT, CDR2 FNYEAQ (reference sequence). This TCR derives from a human donor who had recovered from COVID-19. This chain connects TRBV7-7 to TRBJ2-7; 10 nucleotides agree with TRBD1. Sequenced here: CD4+ T cells from blood, sampled about 7 months after SARS-CoV-2 vaccination. This CDR3 reads CASSPGTGASYEQYF. For the CDR3, the DNA is TGTGCCAGCAGCCCAGGGACAGGGGCCTCCTACGAGCAGTACTTC.